Below are 32 T cell receptor beta chains sequenced from a single sample in a study of blood T cells in healthy people across ages. Sample-barcoded 5' priming and a J-beta primer mix drove a second PCR of about 6 to 12 cycles. From the 5' RACE reads, TCRdb called clonotypes with MiXCR, one entry per CDR3 protein. The table includes 1.5 million to 2 million distinct CDR3 sequences, roughly 30% detected once. Specimen: blood. These TCRs come from a woman in her 30s in good health.

The table lists this clonotype with a few counts. The chain uses TRBV6-2 or TRBV6-3 and TRBJ1-1, with D possibly matching TRBD1 (6 bases). The CDR3 length is 13 residues. Looked up from germline, CDR1 is MNHEY and CDR2 is SVGEGT. V gave up 6 bases and J gave up 4 bases, with 12 bases separating them. The CDR3 nucleotides are TGTGCCAGCAGAAGAACAGGGACCACTGAAGCTTTCTTT. It codes for CASRRTGTTEAFF.

This chain links TRBV29-1 with TRBJ2-2, with 9 bases identical to TRBD2. CDR1 SQVTM and CDR2 ANQGSEA come from the germline V gene. Germline trimming cut 4 bases from V and 1 base from J; bases unmatched to any gene: 7. The CDR3 is 16 amino acids. The CDR3 loop is CSVVGSGGLNTGELFF. The DNA for the CDR3 is TGCAGCGTTGTTGGTAGCGGGGGTCTGAACACCGGGGAGCTGTTTTTT.

With regard to this clonotype: A much larger clone differs from this one at a single base, so this may be a read error. The rearrangement uses TRBV20-1 and TRBJ2-1; D is ambiguous. This CDR3 comprises 14 residues. Trimming cost V 6 bases and J 4 bases, with 16 bases left between them. Germline V gene lookup returns CDR1 DFQATT and CDR2 SNEGSKA (reference sequence). CDR3 nucleotides: TGCAGTGCCCCGTCCCCTTGGTCTTACAATGAGCAGTTCTTC. Its protein is CSAPSPWSYNEQFF.

This clonotype was counted between two and nine times. The V call is TRBV5-1, the J call TRBJ2-3; 7 bases are shared with TRBD2. The V gene's germline CDR1 is SGHRS and CDR2 YFSETQ. Germline trimming cut 0 bases from V and 8 bases from J; bases unmatched to any gene: 6. This CDR3 region has 14 residues. CDR3 region: CASSLGSGNPTQYF. The CDR3 coding sequence is TGCGCCAGCAGCTTGGGGAGCGGGAACCCTACGCAGTATTTT.

This rearrangement joins TRBV20-1 to TRBJ2-3; 16 nucleotides line up with TRBD2. The CDR3 has 18 residues. Per the germline V gene, CDR1 is DFQATT and CDR2 is SNEGSKA (reference sequence). V shed 1 base and J 4 bases; nucleotides not matched to a gene: 8. CDR3 DNA sequence: TGCAGTGCTAGAGTACCGGGACTAGCGGGAGGGCTCCCAGATACGCAGTATTTT. Translation gives CSARVPGLAGGLPDTQYF.

V and J are TRBV27 and TRBJ2-3, with 11 nucleotides matching TRBD2. Germline loops: CDR1 MNHEY, CDR2 SMNVEV (reference sequence). With 4 bases clipped from V and 2 bases from J, the junction kept 11 bases outside the gene matches. The CDR3 consists of 18 residues. CDR3 in DNA: TGTGCCAGCAGTTCCAGACTAGCGGGAAGCCTCAACACAGATACGCAGTATTTT. Its protein is CASSSRLAGSLNTDTQYF.

This clonotype turned up a few times. This chain uses TRBV29-1 with TRBJ1-1; D is perhaps TRBD1 (6 bases). Germline V gene data show CDR1 as SQVTM and CDR2 as ANQGSEA. Trimming shortened V by 7 bases and J by 2 bases, and 14 bases separated the two germline ends. The CDR3 runs 13 residues. This chain's CDR3 is CSARGTQNTEAFF. CDR3 bases: TGCAGCGCCCGCGGGACACAAAACACTGAAGCTTTCTTT.

The V and J genes are TRBV20-1 and TRBJ2-7, with a possible D match to TRBD1 (6 bases). The DNA end lines up better with TRBJ2-1; the J call may be wrong. The CDR3 spans 16 residues. Germline-derived CDR1 and CDR2 are DFQATT and SNEGSKA (reference sequence). CDR3 nucleotide sequence: TGCAGTGCTAGAGACCAACAGGGTGGGTTGTACGATGAGCAGTTCTTC. Translated: CSARDQQGGLYDEQFF.

The chain's CDR3 is CASSLIILAGAPVNTGELFF. CDR3 in DNA: TGTGCCAGCAGCTTAATTATATTAGCGGGAGCGCCAGTAAACACCGGGGAGCTGTTTTTT. The genes are TRBV7-9 and TRBJ2-2, with 9 bases matching TRBD2. Trimming cost V 2 bases and J 2 bases; bases outside gene matches: 15. The CDR3 runs to 20 residues. CDR1 and CDR2 from the germline V gene are SEHNR and FQNEAQ (reference sequence). Full variable domain (rest looked up from reference TRBV7-9 and TRBJ2-2): DTGVSQNPRHKITKRGQNVTFRCDPISEHNRLYWYRQTLGQGPEFLTYFQNEAQLEKSRLLSDRFSAERPKGSFSTLEIQRTEQGDSAMYLCASSLIILAGAPVNTGELFFGEGSRLTVL.

The chain couples TRBV27 to TRBJ1-2; no clear D gene. The V and J ends lost 3 bases and 2 bases respectively, with 7 bases between them. This CDR3 is 13 amino acids long. Germline V CDR1 and CDR2: MNHEY, SMNVEV (reference sequence). The CDR3 loop reads CASSFTLNYGYTF. The CDR3 nucleotides read TGTGCCAGCAGTTTCACCTTAAACTATGGCTACACCTTC.

Concerning this clonotype itself: At one of its ends the junction is not consistent with the germline gene, which may arise from a read error. The chain joins TRBV12-3 or TRBV12-4 to TRBJ2-5; D could derive from TRBD1 or TRBD2 (5 bases each). This CDR3 has 13 residues. In nucleotides, the CDR3 is TGTGCCTGCAGTTTAAGGGACGTGGGGGAGCAGTACTTC. Translation gives CACSLRDVGEQYF.

The V gene is TRBV28, the J gene TRBJ2-7; 10 bases are a match to TRBD1. Germline CDR1 MDHEN, CDR2 SYDVKM. Trimming at V came to 6 bases and at J to 2 bases, leaving 7 bases not matched to a gene. This CDR3 comprises 15 residues. CDR3 loop: CASRGLGTGAYEQYF. The CDR3 DNA reads TGTGCCAGCAGAGGTCTTGGGACAGGGGCCTACGAGCAGTACTTC. Based on the CDR3 plus reference TRBV28 and TRBJ2-7, the full variable domain is DVKVTQSSRYLVKRTGEKVFLECVQDMDHENMFWYRQDPGLGLRLIYFSYDVKMKEKGDIPEGYSVSREKKERFSLILESASTNQTSMYLCASRGLGTGAYEQYFGPGTRLTVT.

This chain connects TRBV28 to TRBJ1-2, with TRBD1 as a possible D gene (5 bases). The CDR3 runs 16 residues. Germline assignment: CDR1 MDHEN and CDR2 SYDVKM. Between the trimmed V and J ends, which lost 6 bases and 5 bases, there was a span of 22 bases. The CDR3 sequence: CASSPAGSGTWYGYTF. The CDR3 bases are TGTGCCAGCAGCCCAGCGGGGAGCGGGACGTGGTATGGCTACACCTTC.

The chain recombines TRBV6-5 with TRBJ1-1, with 7 bases aligning to TRBD1. The germline V gene has CDR1 MNHEY and CDR2 SVGAGI. This CDR3 is 15 amino acids long. The V segment lost 1 base and the J segment 1 base; nucleotides outside the gene matches: 3. The CDR3 region has the DNA TGTGCCAGCAGTTACTTTGGGACAGCGAACACTGAAGCTTTCTTT. Protein sequence: CASSYFGTANTEAFF.

This clonotype was counted many times. The J gene is TRBJ2-7, the V gene TRBV27; the D is unclear. V lost 5 bases and J 6 bases, leaving 14 bases between the germline ends. There are 13 residues in the CDR3. Germline values: CDR1 MNHEY, CDR2 SMNVEV (reference sequence). DNA of the CDR3: TGTGCCAGCAGTCTCGACGGTTCGCTCGAGCAGTACTTC. This sequence encodes CASSLDGSLEQYF.

This clonotype was detected ten times or more. The chain combines TRBV5-1 with TRBJ2-1, with 11 bases fitting TRBD2. V was clipped by 2 bases and J by 8 bases; unmatched bases: 9. CDR3 length equals 16 residues. The germline CDR1 and CDR2 sequences are SGHRS and YFSETQ. This CDR3 reads CASSLLAGERGDEQFF. The DNA of the CDR3 is TGCGCCAGCAGCTTACTAGCGGGAGAACGTGGAGATGAGCAGTTCTTC.

This CDR3 reads CASSSEQGNSYEQYF. The CDR3 DNA reads as TGTGCCAGCAGCTCCGAACAGGGAAACTCCTACGAGCAGTACTTC. The V gene is TRBV6-6, the J gene TRBJ2-7, with a weak D call TRBD1 (6 bases). Trimming removed 6 bases from V and 0 bases from J, with 15 bases in between. The CDR3 is made up of 15 amino acids. Germline lookup yields CDR1 MNHNY and CDR2 SVGAGI (reference sequence).

As to this clonotype: A read error may account for a junction end that differs from germline. V usage is TRBV7-9 and J usage is TRBJ2-4; D is possibly TRBD1 (6 bases). The CDR3 is 18 residues long. Looked up from germline, CDR1 is SEHNR and CDR2 is FQNEAQ (reference sequence). This CDR3 reads CAGSLAPGHRTAKNIQYF. Here the CDR3 DNA reads TGTGCCGGCAGCTTAGCACCGGGACATCGCACAGCCAAAAACATTCAGTACTTC. The full variable domain, rest sourced from reference TRBV7-9 and TRBJ2-4, is DTGVSQNPRHKITKRGQNVTFRCDPISEHNRLYWYRQTLGQGPEFLTYFQNEAQLEKSRLLSDRFSAERPKGSFSTLEIQRTEQGDSAMYLCAGSLAPGHRTAKNIQYFGAGTRLSVL.

This clonotype was counted only a few times. V and J are TRBV2 and TRBJ2-1, with TRBD2 matching 8 bases. The germline V gene encodes CDR1 SNHLY and CDR2 FYNNEI. Trimming took 4 bases from V and 5 from J; bases not matched to a gene: 7. The CDR3 runs to 15 residues. The CDR3 protein is CASSAERERHNEQFF. CDR3 nucleotides: TGTGCCAGCAGTGCGGAGCGGGAGAGACACAATGAGCAGTTCTTC.

Comment on this clonotype: The conserved closing phenylalanine or tryptophan is absent in this CDR3, likely reflecting a read error. The chain links TRBV20-1 to TRBJ1-1, with 9 positions matching TRBD1. Trimming took 8 bases from V and 1 from J; bases not matched to a gene: 2. The CDR3 consists of 12 residues. Germline CDR1 is DFQATT and CDR2 is SNEGSKA (reference sequence). The CDR3, as DNA: TGCAGTCCGGGACAGGGGAACACTGAAGCTTTCTGT. It encodes CSPGQGNTEAFC.

The genes are TRBV20-1 and TRBJ2-7, with 11 bases that match TRBD2. Germline trimming cut 5 bases from V and 9 bases from J; bases unmatched to any gene: 15. The length of the CDR3 is 15 residues. In germline, CDR1 is DFQATT, CDR2 SNEGSKA (reference sequence). Here the CDR3 reads CSAAPGLAESLWQYF. DNA of the CDR3: TGCAGTGCTGCCCCGGGACTAGCGGAGTCCCTTTGGCAGTACTTC.

This clonotype was seen repeatedly, ten times or more. The gene calls are TRBV9 and TRBJ2-3; the match to TRBD2 covers 12 bases. Germline trimming cut 3 bases from V and 1 base from J; bases unmatched to any gene: 0. This CDR3 spans 15 amino acids. Looked up from germline, CDR1 is SGDLS and CDR2 is YYNGEE. CDR3 loop: CASSASGGGTDTQYF. For the CDR3, the DNA is TGTGCCAGCAGCGCTAGCGGGGGGGGCACAGATACGCAGTATTTT.

This chain uses TRBV20-1 with TRBJ2-1; TRBD1 might be the D (6 bases). Trimming removed 0 bases from V and 8 bases from J, with 14 bases in between. This CDR3 has 14 amino acids. CDR1 DFQATT and CDR2 SNEGSKA come from the germline V gene (reference sequence). The CDR3 sequence is CSARDVQGRDEQFF. CDR3 DNA sequence: TGCAGTGCTAGAGATGTACAGGGTAGGGATGAGCAGTTCTTC.

This chain links TRBV27 with TRBJ2-1; 8 bases line up with TRBD1. The V gene end was trimmed by 2 bases and the J gene end by 7 bases; junction bases not matched to a gene: 7. In germline, CDR1 is MNHEY, CDR2 SMNVEV (reference sequence). This CDR3 spans 15 amino acids. The CDR3 coding sequence is TGTGCCAGCAGTTTACCCGGACAGGGAGGAAATGAGCAGTTCTTC. Its translation: CASSLPGQGGNEQFF.

The rearrangement uses TRBV2 and TRBJ2-3, with D possibly TRBD2 on 7 matching bases. Trimming pared 7 bases from V and 5 bases from J, leaving 16 bases between. Germline V gene lookup returns CDR1 SNHLY and CDR2 FYNNEI. The length of the CDR3 is 14 residues. In DNA, the CDR3 is TGTGCCAGCAAGGAGGGGGGGCCTCAAGATACGCAGTATTTT. Translating it yields CASKEGGPQDTQYF.

The V gene is TRBV20-1, the J gene TRBJ1-2; D remains ambiguous. The CDR3 is made up of 13 amino acids. V was trimmed by 0 bases and J by 2 bases, leaving 7 bases between them. Germline V gene sequence: CDR1 DFQATT, CDR2 SNEGSKA (reference sequence). The CDR3 bases are TGCAGTGCTAGAGAGACATTCAACTATGGCTACACCTTC. This translates into CSARETFNYGYTF.

V and J are TRBV20-1 and TRBJ2-1; no reliable D call. Trimming took 5 bases from V and 0 from J, leaving 8 bases between them. This CDR3 is built from 13 residues. Germline V lookup: CDR1 DFQATT, CDR2 SNEGSKA (reference sequence). The CDR3 reads CSAGRASYNEQFF. Here the CDR3 DNA reads TGCAGTGCTGGTAGGGCCTCCTACAATGAGCAGTTCTTC.

The rearrangement links TRBV3-1 to TRBJ1-5; tentatively, D is TRBD1 (5 bases). CDR1 and CDR2 from the germline V gene are LGHDT and YNNKEL (reference sequence). V gave up 5 bases and J gave up 7 bases, with 15 bases separating them. The CDR3 length is 14 residues. This CDR3 is CASSGTAATQPQHF. In DNA form, the CDR3 reads TGTGCCAGCAGCGGGACGGCGGCGACCCAGCCCCAGCATTTT.

This chain connects TRBV2 to TRBJ2-4; a possible D gene is TRBD1 (6 bases). Trimming shortened V by 5 bases and J by 0 bases, and 11 bases separated the two germline ends. Germline V gene lookup returns CDR1 SNHLY and CDR2 FYNNEI. This CDR3 is 15 amino acids long. DNA for the CDR3: TGTGCCAGCAGTCAACAGGGTTTAGCCAAAAACATTCAGTACTTC. Its protein is CASSQQGLAKNIQYF.

This clonotype was seen repeatedly, ten times or more. V and J are TRBV12-3 or TRBV12-4 and TRBJ2-3; D call uncertain. Trimming took off 2 bases at V and 5 bases at J, with 8 bases between the two ends. The CDR3 has 13 amino acids. The CDR3 reads CASSLNSRDTQYF. CDR3 sequence (DNA): TGTGCCAGCAGTTTAAATAGTCGAGATACGCAGTATTTT.

J is TRBJ1-1 and V is TRBV2, with D unresolved. CDR1 and CDR2 from the germline V gene are SNHLY and FYNNEI. The CDR3 is made up of 13 amino acids. Between the trimmed V and J ends, which lost 1 base and 7 bases, there was a span of 10 bases. The CDR3 DNA is TGTGCCAGCAGTGAAGGGAGAGAACATGAAGCTTTCTTT. It translates to CASSEGREHEAFF.

The chain employs TRBV29-1 and TRBJ2-1; weak D call: TRBD1 (7 bases). CDR1 and CDR2 (germline): SQVTM, ANQGSEA. The germline V and J ends were trimmed by 8 bases and 8 bases, with 19 bases remaining between them. The CDR3 is made up of 13 amino acids. The CDR3 bases are TGCAGCCCAGGCCCCGGAGGGGGCGATGAGCAGTTCTTC. The encoded protein is CSPGPGGGDEQFF.